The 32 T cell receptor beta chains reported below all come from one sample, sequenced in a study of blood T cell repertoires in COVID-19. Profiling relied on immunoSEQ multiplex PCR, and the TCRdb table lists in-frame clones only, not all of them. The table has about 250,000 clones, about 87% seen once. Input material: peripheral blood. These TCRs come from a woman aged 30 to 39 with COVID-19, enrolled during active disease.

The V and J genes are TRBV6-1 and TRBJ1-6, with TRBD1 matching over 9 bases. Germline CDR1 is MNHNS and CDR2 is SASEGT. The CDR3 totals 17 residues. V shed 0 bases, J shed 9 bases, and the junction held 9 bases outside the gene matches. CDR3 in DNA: TGTGCCAGCAGTGAAGCTTATGGGACAGGGATGCCTTCACCCCTCCACTTT. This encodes CASSEAYGTGMPSPLHF.

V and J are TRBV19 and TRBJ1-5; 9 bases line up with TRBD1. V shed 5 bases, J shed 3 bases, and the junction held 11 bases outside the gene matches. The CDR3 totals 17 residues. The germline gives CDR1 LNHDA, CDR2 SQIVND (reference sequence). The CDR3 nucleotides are TGTGCCAGTAGTGAGGACAGGGGACTTCAATCCAATCAGCCCCAGCATTTT. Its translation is CASSEDRGLQSNQPQHF.

Here the CDR3 DNA reads TGTGCCAGCAGTTTGGGACAGAACACTGAAGCTTTCTTT. Residues: CASSLGQNTEAFF. The V call is TRBV6-2 or TRBV6-3, the J call TRBJ1-1; TRBD1 is a possible D gene (6 bases). The CDR3 spans 13 residues. The germline gives CDR1 MNHEY, CDR2 SVGEGT. Trimming removed 4 bases from V and 1 base from J, with 7 bases in between.

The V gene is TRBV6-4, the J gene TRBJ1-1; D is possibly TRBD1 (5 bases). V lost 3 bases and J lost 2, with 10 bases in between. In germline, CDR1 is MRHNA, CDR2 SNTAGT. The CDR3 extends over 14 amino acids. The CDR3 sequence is CASSEGEGNTEAFF. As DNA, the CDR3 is TGTGCCAGCAGTGAAGGGGAAGGAAACACTGAAGCTTTCTTT.

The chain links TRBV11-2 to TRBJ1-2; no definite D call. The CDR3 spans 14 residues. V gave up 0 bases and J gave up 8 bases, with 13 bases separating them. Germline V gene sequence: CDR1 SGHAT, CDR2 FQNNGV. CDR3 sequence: CASSLDVARGGYTF. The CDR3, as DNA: TGTGCCAGCAGCTTAGATGTTGCACGAGGAGGCTACACCTTC. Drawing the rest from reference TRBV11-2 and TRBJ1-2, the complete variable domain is EAGVAQSPRYKIIEKRQSVAFWCNPISGHATLYWYQQILGQGPKLLIQFQNNGVVDDSQLPKDRFSAERLKGVDSTLKIQPAKLEDSAVYLCASSLDVARGGYTFGSGTRLTVV.

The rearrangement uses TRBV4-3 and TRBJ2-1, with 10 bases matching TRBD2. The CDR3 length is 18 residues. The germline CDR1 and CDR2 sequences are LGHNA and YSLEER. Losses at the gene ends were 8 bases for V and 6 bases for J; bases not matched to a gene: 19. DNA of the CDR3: TGCGCCAGCCGAGAGGCTCTAGCGGGAGTAGGGTGGGGCAATGAGCAGTTCTTC. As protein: CASREALAGVGWGNEQFF.

CDR3 protein: CASSSGRGKNTEAFF. In DNA form, the CDR3 reads TGTGCCAGTAGTTCGGGACGCGGGAAGAACACTGAAGCTTTCTTT. V gene TRBV19 combines with J gene TRBJ1-1; TRBD1 might be the D (5 bases). Germline loops: CDR1 LNHDA, CDR2 SQIVND (reference sequence). This CDR3 has 15 amino acids. The ends were cut back, 5 bases at V and 1 base at J, with 14 bases in the middle.

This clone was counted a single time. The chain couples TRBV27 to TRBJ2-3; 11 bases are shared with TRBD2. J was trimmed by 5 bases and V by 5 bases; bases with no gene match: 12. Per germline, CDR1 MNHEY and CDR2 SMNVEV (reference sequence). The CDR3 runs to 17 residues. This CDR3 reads CASSPPLAGGPRDTQYF. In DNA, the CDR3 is TGTGCCAGCAGTCCCCCTTTAGCGGGAGGGCCGAGAGATACGCAGTATTTT.

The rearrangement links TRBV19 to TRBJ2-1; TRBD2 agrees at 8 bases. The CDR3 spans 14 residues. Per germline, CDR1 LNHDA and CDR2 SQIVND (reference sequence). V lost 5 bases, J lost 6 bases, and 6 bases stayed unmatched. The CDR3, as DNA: TGTGCCAGTAGTTGGCTAGCGGGCTTCAATGAGCAGTTCTTC. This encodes CASSWLAGFNEQFF.

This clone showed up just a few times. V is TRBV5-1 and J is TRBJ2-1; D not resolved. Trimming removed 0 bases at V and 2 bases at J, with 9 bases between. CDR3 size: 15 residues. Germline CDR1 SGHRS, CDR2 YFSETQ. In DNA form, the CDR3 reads TGCGCCAGCAGCTTGGGTGACTCTACCTACAATGAGCAGTTCTTC. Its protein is CASSLGDSTYNEQFF.

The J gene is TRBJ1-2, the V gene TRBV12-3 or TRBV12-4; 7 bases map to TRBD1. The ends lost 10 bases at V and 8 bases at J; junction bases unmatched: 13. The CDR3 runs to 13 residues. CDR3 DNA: TGTGCCACTTCGTCCCGAGCGACAGGGGGCTACACCTTC. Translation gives CATSSRATGGYTF.

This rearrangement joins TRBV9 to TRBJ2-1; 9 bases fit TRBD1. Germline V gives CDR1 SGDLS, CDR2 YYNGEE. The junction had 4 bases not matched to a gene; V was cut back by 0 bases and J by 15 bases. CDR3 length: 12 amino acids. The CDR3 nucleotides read TGTGCCAGCAGCGTAGTAGGACAGGGGATGTTCTTC. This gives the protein CASSVVGQGMFF.

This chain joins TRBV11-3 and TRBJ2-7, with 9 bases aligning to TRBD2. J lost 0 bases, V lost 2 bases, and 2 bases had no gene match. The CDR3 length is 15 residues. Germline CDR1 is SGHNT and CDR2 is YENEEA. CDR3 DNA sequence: TGTGCCAGCAGCTTATCTAGCGGGGCCTCCTACGAGCAGTACGTC. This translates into CASSLSSGASYEQYV.

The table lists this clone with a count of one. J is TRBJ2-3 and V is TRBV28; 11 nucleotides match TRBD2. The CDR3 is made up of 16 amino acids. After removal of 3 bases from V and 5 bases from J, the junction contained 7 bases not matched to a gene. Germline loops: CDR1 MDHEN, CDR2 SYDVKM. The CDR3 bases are TGTGCCAGCAGTTTCCTAGCGGGGGGAATGGTAGATACGCAGTATTTT. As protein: CASSFLAGGMVDTQYF.

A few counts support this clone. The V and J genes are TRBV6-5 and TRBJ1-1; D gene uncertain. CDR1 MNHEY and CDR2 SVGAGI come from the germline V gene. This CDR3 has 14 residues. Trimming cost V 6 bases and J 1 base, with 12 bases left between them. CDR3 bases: TGTGCCAGCAGACAGCTCTTTAGGAACACTGAAGCTTTCTTT. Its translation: CASRQLFRNTEAFF.

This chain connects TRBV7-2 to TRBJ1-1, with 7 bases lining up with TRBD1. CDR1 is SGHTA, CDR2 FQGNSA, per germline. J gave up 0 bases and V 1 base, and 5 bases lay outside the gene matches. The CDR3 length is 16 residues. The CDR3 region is CASSLDGTAMNTEAFF. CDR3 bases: TGTGCCAGCAGCTTAGATGGGACAGCCATGAACACTGAAGCTTTCTTT.

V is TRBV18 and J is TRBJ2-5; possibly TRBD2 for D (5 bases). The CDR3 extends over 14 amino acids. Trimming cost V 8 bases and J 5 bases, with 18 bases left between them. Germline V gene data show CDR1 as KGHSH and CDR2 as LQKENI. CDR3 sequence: CASLSGSAEETQYF. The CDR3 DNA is TGTGCCAGCCTTTCGGGGTCGGCGGAGGAGACCCAGTACTTC. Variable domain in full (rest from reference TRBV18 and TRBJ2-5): NAGVMQNPRHLVRRRGQEARLRCSPMKGHSHVYWYRQLPEEGLKFMVYLQKENIIDESGMPKERFSAEFPKEGPSILRIQQVVRGDSAAYFCASLSGSAEETQYFGPGTRLLVL.

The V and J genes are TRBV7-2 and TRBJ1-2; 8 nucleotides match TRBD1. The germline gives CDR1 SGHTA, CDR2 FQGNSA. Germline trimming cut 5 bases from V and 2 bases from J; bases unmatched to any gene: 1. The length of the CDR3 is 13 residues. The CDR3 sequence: CASSRTGNYGYTF. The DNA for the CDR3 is TGTGCCAGCAGCCGGACAGGGAACTATGGCTACACCTTC.

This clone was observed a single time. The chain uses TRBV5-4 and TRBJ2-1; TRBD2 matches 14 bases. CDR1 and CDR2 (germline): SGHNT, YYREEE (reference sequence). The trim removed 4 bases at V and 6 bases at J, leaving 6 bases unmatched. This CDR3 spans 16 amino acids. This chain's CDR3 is CASSPPGLAGVNEQFF. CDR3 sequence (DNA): TGTGCCAGCAGCCCCCCGGGACTAGCGGGAGTCAATGAGCAGTTCTTC.

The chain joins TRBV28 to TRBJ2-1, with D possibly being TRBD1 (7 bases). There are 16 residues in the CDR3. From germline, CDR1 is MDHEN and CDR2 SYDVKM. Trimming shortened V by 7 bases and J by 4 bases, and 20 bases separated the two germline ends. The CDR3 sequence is CASTPSGGLTYNEQFF. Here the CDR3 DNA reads TGTGCCAGCACTCCTTCAGGGGGGCTTACTTACAATGAGCAGTTCTTC.

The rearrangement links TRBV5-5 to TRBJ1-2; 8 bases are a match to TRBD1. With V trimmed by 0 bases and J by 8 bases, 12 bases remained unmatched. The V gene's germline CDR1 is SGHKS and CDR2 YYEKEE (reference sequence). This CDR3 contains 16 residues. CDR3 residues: CASSLAGQGRFGGYTF. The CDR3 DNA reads TGTGCCAGCAGCTTGGCCGGACAGGGAAGGTTTGGGGGCTACACCTTC.

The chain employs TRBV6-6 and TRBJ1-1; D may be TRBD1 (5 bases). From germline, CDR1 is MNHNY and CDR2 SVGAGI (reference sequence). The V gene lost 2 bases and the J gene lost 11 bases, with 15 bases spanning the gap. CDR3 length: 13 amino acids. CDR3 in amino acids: CASSYAVPGDAFF. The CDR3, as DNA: TGTGCCAGCAGTTACGCGGTCCCGGGGGACGCTTTCTTT.

The CDR3 DNA is TGTGCCAGCAGCGCTGGGCAAGACAATGAGCAGTTCTTC. Protein sequence: CASSAGQDNEQFF. V gene TRBV7-2 combines with J gene TRBJ2-1; unclear D gene. Germline CDR1 is SGHTA and CDR2 is FQGNSA. V lost 5 bases and J 5 bases, leaving 10 bases between the germline ends. The CDR3 has 13 amino acids.

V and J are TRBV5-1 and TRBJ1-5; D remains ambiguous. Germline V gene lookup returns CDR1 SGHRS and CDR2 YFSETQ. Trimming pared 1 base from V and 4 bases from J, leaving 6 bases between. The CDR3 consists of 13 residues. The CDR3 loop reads CASSLTGNQPQHF. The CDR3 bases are TGCGCCAGCAGCTTGACCGGGAATCAGCCCCAGCATTTT.

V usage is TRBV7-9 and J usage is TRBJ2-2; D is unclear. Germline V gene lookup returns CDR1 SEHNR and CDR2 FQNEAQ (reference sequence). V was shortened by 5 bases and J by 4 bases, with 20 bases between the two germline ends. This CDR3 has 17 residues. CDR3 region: CASSPTWRGHPTGELFF. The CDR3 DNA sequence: TGTGCCAGCAGCCCAACTTGGCGCGGTCACCCCACCGGGGAGCTGTTTTTT. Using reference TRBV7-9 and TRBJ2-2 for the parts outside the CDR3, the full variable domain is DTGVSQNPRHKITKRGQNVTFRCDPISEHNRLYWYRQTLGQGPEFLTYFQNEAQLEKSRLLSDRFSAERPKGSFSTLEIQRTEQGDSAMYLCASSPTWRGHPTGELFFGEGSRLTVL.

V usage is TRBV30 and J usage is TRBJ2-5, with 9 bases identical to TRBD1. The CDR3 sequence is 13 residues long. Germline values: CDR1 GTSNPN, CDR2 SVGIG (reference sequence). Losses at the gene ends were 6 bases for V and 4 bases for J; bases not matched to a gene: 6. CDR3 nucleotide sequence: TGTGCCTGCACAGGGGGCTCGGGAGAGACCCAGTACTTC. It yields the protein CACTGGSGETQYF.

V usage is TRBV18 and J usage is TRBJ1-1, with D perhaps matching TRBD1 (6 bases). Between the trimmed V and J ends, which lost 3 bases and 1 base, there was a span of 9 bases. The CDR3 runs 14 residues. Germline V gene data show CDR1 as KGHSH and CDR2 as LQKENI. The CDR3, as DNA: TGTGCCAGCTCACCCCAACAGGGGAACACTGAAGCTTTCTTT. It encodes CASSPQQGNTEAFF.

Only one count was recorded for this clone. The CDR3 sequence: CASSHNTGSTGELFF. The CDR3 DNA sequence: TGTGCCAGCAGCCATAACACAGGGAGCACCGGGGAGCTGTTTTTT. This chain uses TRBV28 with TRBJ2-2, with D possibly TRBD1 on 6 matching bases. The V gene lost 6 bases and the J gene lost 4 bases, with 15 bases spanning the gap. Germline CDR1 and CDR2: MDHEN and SYDVKM. CDR3 size: 15 residues.

CDR3 coding DNA: TGTGCCAGTAGTTCACAGGGATACGACAATCAGCCCCAGCATTTT. Its protein is CASSSQGYDNQPQHF. The J gene is TRBJ1-5, the V gene TRBV19; TRBD1 is a possible D gene (6 bases). V lost 5 bases to trimming and J lost 3 bases, with 14 bases between them. The CDR3 loop spans 15 amino acids. The V gene's germline CDR1 is LNHDA and CDR2 SQIVND (reference sequence).

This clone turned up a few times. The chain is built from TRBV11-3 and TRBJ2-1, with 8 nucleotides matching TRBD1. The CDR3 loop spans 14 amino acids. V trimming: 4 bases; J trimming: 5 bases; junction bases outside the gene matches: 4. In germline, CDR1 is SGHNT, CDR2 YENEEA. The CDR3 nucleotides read TGTGCCAGCAGCTCACGGACAGGGAACAATGAGCAGTTCTTC. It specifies CASSSRTGNNEQFF.

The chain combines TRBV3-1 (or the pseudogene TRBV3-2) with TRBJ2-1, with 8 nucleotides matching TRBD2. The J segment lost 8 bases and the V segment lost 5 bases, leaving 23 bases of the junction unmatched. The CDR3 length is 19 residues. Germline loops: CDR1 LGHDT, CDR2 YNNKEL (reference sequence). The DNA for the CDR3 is TGTGCCAGCAGCTCTTACCGGCTAAAGGTGGTAGCGGGACCCTATGAGCAGTTCTTC. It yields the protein CASSSYRLKVVAGPYEQFF.

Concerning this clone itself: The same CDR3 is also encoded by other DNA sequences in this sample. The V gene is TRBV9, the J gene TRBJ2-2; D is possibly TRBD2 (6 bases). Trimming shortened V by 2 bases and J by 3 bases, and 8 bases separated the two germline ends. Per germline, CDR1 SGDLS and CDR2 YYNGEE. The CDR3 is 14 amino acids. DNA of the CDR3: TGTGCCAGCAGCGTGGGGGGTGACACCGGGGAGCTGTTTTTT. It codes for CASSVGGDTGELFF.